This T cell receptor beta chain emerged from a study of tumor-infiltrating lymphocytes in oesophageal squamous cell carcinoma. With 2 bases removed from V and 4 bases from J, the gap between germline ends came to 12 bases. Germline V gene data show CDR1 as SGHVS and CDR2 as FNYEAQ. The CDR3 totals 14 residues. TCRdb reprocessed the PCR reads via MiXCR and lists one record per CDR3 protein. The sample has 20,000 to 30,000 distinct CDR3 sequences, roughly 40% seen once. Sequencing was done on a sample of esophageal tumor tissue. This sequence joins TRBV7-6 and TRBJ2-7, with D unclear. This sequence was found in a male donor with esophageal squamous cell carcinoma. The CDR3 region has the DNA TGTGCCAGCAGCTTACGAGACTCTATTTACGAGCAGTACTTC. Residues: CASSLRDSIYEQYF.